This TCR beta chain was observed in a study of monozygotic twins with inflammatory bowel disease. The length of the CDR3 is 15 residues. Germline V CDR1 and CDR2: DFQATT, SNEGSKA (reference sequence). Regarding the study as a whole: IBD patients, compared with healthy twins, shared fewer clonotypes with others (especially with disease activity).

TCRdb re-analyzed the 5' RACE reads; it lists each CDR3 protein once, without DNA. This sample's table has over 150,000 distinct CDR3 sequences. A remark on this clonotype: Its matching antigen is unknown.

What was sequenced was blood. The clonotype was recovered from a human donor with ulcerative colitis or Crohn's disease, or a healthy co-twin of an affected twin (not recorded which). V and J are TRBV20-1 and TRBJ2-3; TCRdb names TRBD1, which stays unverified in the absence of DNA. The CDR3 here is CSASPAGRDTDTQYF.